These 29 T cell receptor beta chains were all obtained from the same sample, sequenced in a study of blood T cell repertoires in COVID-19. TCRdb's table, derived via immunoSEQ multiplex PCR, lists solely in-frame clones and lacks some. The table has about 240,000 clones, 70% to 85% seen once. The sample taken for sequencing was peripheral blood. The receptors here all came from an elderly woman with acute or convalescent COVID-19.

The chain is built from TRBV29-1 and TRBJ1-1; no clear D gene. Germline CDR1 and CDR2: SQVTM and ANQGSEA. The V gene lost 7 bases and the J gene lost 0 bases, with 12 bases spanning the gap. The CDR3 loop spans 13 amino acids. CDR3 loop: CSATGTVNTEAFF. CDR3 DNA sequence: TGCAGCGCTACGGGAACAGTGAACACTGAAGCTTTCTTT.

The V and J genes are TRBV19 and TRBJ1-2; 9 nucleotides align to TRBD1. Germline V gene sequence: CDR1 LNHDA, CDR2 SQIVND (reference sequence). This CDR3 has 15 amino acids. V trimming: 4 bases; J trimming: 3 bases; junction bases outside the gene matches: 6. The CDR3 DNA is TGTGCCAGTAGTACCCAGACAGGGGGTCACTATGGCTACACCTTC. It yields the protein CASSTQTGGHYGYTF.

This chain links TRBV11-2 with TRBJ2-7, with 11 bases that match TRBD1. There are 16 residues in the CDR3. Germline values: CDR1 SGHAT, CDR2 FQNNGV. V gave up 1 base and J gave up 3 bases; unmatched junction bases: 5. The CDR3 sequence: CASSLGPGTGGYEQYF. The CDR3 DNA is TGTGCCAGCAGCTTAGGTCCCGGGACAGGGGGCTACGAGCAGTACTTC.

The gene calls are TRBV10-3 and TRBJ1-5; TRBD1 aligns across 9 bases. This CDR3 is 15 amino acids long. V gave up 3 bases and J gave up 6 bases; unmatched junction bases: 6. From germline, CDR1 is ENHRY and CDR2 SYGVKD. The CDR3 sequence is CAISEGMDRGQPQHF. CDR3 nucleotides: TGTGCCATCAGTGAAGGAATGGACAGGGGTCAGCCCCAGCATTTT.

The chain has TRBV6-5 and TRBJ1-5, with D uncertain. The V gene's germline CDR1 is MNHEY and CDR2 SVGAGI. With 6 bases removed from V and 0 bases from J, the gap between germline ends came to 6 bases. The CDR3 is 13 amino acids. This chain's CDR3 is CASRLYSNQPQHF. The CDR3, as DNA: TGTGCCAGCAGGCTCTATAGCAATCAGCCCCAGCATTTT.

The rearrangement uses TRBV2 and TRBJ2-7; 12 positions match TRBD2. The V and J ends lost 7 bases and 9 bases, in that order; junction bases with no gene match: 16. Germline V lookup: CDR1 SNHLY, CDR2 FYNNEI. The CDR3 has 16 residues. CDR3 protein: CASTPTSGGTQSMQYF. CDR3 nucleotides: TGTGCCAGCACCCCGACTAGCGGGGGTACCCAAAGTATGCAGTACTTC.

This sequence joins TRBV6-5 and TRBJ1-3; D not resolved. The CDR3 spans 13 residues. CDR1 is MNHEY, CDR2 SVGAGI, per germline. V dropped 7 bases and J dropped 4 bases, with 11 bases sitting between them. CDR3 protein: CASTQEGGNTIYF. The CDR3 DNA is TGTGCCAGCACCCAGGAGGGCGGAAACACCATATATTTT.

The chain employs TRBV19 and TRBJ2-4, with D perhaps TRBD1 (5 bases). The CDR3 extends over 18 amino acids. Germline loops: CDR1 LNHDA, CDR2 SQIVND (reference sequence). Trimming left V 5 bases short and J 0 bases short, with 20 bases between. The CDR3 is CASSPVLFDRIAKNIQYF. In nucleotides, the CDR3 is TGTGCCAGTAGTCCAGTACTATTCGACAGAATAGCCAAAAACATTCAGTACTTC.

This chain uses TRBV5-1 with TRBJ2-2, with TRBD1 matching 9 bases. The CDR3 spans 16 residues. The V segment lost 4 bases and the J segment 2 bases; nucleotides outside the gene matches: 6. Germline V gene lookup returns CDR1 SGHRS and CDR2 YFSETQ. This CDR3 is CASSPRTGVNTGELFF. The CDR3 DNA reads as TGCGCCAGCAGCCCGAGGACAGGGGTAAACACCGGGGAGCTGTTTTTT.

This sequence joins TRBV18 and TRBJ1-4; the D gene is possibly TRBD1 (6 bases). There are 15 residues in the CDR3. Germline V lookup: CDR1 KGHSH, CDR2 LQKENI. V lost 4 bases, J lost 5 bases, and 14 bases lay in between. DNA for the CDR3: TGTGCCAGCTCACTCTTACAGGGAGAGAATGAAAAACTGTTTTTT. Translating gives CASSLLQGENEKLFF.

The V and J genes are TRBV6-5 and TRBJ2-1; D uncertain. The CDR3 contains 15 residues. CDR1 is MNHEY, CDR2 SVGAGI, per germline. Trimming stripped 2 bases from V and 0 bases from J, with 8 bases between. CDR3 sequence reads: CASSYEASSYNEQFF. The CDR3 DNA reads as TGTGCCAGCAGTTACGAGGCGAGCTCCTACAATGAGCAGTTCTTC.

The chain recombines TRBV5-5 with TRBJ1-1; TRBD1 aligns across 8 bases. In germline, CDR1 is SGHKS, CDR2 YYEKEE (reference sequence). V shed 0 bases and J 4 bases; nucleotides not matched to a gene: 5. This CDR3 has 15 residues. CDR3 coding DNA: TGTGCCAGCAGCTTGGATCCAGGGGGCGTCACTGAAGCTTTCTTT. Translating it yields CASSLDPGGVTEAFF. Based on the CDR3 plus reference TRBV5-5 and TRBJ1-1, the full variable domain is DAGVTQSPTHLIKTRGQQVTLRCSPISGHKSVSWYQQVLGQGPQFIFQYYEKEERGRGNFPDRFSARQFPNYSSELNVNALLLGDSALYLCASSLDPGGVTEAFFGQGTRLTVV.

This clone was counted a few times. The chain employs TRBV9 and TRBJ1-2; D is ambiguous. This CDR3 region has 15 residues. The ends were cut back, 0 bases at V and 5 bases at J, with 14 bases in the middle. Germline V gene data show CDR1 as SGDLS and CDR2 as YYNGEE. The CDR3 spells CASSVEEGLRYGYTF. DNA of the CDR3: TGTGCCAGCAGCGTAGAAGAGGGCCTGAGGTATGGCTACACCTTC.

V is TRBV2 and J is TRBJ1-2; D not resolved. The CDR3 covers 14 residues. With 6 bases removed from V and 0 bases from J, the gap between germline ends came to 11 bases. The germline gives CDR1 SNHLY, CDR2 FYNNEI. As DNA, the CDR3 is TGTGCCAGCAGCCTGACACCTTCTAACTATGGCTACACCTTC. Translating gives CASSLTPSNYGYTF.

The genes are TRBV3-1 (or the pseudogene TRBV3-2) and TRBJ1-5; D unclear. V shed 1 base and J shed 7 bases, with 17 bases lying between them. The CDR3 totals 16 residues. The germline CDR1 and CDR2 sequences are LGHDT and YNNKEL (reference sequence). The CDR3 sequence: CASSQGSGVGGQPQHF. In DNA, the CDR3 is TGTGCCAGCAGCCAAGGTTCCGGGGTGGGCGGGCAGCCCCAGCATTTT.

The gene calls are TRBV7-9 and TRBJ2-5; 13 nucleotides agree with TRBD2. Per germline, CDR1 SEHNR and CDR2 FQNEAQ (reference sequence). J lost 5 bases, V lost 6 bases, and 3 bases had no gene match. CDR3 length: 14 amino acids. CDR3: CASRPGLAGETQYF. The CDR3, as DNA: TGTGCCAGCAGACCGGGACTAGCGGGGGAGACCCAGTACTTC.

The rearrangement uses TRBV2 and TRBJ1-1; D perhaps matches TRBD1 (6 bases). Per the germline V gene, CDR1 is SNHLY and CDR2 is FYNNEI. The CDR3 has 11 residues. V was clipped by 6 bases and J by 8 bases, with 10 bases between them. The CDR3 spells CASRDSPEAFF. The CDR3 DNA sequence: TGTGCCAGCAGGGACAGTCCGGAAGCTTTCTTT.

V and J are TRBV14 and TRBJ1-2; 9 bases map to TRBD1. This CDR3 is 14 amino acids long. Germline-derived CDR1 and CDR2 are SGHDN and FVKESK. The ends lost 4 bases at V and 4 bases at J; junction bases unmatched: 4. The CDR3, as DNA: TGTGCCAGCAGCCGGACAGGGGAACCCTATGGCTACACCTTC. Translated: CASSRTGEPYGYTF.

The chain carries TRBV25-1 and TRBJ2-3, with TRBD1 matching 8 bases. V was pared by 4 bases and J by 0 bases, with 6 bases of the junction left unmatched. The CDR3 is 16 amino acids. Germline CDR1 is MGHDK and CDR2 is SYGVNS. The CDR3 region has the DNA TGTGCCAGCAGTGCCGCAGGGGGCCTTAGCACAGATACGCAGTATTTT. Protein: CASSAAGGLSTDTQYF.

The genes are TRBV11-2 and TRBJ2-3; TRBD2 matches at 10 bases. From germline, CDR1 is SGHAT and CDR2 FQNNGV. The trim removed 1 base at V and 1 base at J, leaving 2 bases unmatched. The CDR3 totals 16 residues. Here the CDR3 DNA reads TGTGCCAGCAGCTTAGGGGGGACTAGCGGCACAGATACGCAGTATTTT. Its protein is CASSLGGTSGTDTQYF.

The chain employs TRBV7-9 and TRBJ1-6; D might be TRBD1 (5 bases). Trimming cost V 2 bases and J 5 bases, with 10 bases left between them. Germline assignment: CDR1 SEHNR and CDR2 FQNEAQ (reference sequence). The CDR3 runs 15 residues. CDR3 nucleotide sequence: TGTGCCAGCAGCTTACGACAGCCTGATAATTCACCCCTCCACTTT. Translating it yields CASSLRQPDNSPLHF.

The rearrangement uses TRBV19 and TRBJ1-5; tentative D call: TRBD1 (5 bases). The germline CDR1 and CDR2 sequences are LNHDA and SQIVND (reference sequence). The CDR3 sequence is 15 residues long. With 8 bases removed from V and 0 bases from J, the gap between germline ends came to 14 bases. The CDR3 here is CASGSPTVSNQPQHF. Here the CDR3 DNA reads TGTGCCAGTGGCTCTCCGACAGTTAGCAATCAGCCCCAGCATTTT.

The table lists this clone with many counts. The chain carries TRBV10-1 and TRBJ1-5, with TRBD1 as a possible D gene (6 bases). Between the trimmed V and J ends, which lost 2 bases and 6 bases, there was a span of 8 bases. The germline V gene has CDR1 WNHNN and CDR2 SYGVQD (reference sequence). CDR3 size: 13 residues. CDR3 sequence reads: CASSEVGGQPQHF. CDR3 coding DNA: TGCGCCAGCAGTGAGGTAGGGGGTCAGCCCCAGCATTTT.

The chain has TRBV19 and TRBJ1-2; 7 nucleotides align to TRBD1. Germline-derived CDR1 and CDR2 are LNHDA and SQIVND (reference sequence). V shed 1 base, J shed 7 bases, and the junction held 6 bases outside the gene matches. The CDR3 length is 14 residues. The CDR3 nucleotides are TGTGCCAGTAGTATAGTTGGAGGGGGCTCTGGCTACACCTTC. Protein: CASSIVGGGSGYTF.

The DNA of the CDR3 is TGTGCCAGCTCACCAAACAGGGATAATTCACCCCTCCACTTT. It is translated as CASSPNRDNSPLHF. The chain couples TRBV18 to TRBJ1-6; perhaps TRBD1 as D (6 bases). The V end lost 2 bases, the J end lost 5 bases, and 7 bases lay between the germline ends. Germline loops: CDR1 KGHSH, CDR2 LQKENI. The CDR3 spans 14 residues.

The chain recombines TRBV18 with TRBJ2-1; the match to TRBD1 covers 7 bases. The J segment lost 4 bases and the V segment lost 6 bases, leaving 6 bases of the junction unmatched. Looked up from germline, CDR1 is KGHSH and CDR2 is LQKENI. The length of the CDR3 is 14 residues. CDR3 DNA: TGTGCCAGCTCGCCCGGGACAGCTTACAATGAGCAGTTCTTC. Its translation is CASSPGTAYNEQFF.

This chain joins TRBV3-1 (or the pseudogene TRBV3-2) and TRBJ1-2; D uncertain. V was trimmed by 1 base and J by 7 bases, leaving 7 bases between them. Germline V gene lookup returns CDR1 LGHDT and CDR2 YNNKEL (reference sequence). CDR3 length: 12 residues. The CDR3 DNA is TGTGCCAGCAGCCAAGGCAGGTTTGGCTACACCTTC. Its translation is CASSQGRFGYTF.

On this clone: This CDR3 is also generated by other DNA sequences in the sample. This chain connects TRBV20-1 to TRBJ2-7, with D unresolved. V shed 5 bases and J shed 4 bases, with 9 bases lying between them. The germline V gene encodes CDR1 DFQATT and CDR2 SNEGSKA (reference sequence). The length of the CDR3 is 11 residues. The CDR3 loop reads CSARRQYEQYF. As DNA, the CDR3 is TGCAGTGCTCGCAGACAATACGAGCAGTACTTC.

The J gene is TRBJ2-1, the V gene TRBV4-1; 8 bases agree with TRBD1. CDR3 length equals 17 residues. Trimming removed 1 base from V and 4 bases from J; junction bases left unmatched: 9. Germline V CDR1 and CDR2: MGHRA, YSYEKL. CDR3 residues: CASSQVMTGAGYNEQFF. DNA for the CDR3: TGCGCCAGCAGCCAAGTCATGACAGGGGCAGGGTACAATGAGCAGTTCTTC.